The 27 T cell receptor beta chains below come from one sample, sequenced in a study of PD-1 blockade in classical Hodgkin lymphoma (TCRdb year 2020). The intended sense of this specimen's time point label: cycle 4 day 1 (C4D1), after more than five weeks of nivolumab. Every trial patient had relapsed after autologous stem cell transplantation, and cohorts A, B and C differed in prior brentuximab vedotin exposure. A Miltenyi CD4+ T cell isolation kit was used for magnetic negative selection to purify CD4+ T cells from thawed PBMCs. The library was produced with the immunoSEQ multiplex PCR assay. TCRdb's version of the immuneACCESS table is confined to in-frame rearrangements and falls short of the full clone set. An unresolved V gene accounts for under half of the shortfall where checked; the remainder is of unknown origin. For this sample the table gives 13,000 or so clones, of which roughly 83% were detected only once. Of the sample, 0.75% to 0.95% is held by the ten largest clones.

This sample comprised CD4+ T cells from blood, obtained before the fourth cycle of nivolumab. These receptors all come from a human donor with classical Hodgkin lymphoma.

CDR3 nucleotides: TGCAGCGTTGTCGGGGAAACAGATACGCAGTATTTT. Its protein is CSVVGETDTQYF. V and J are TRBV29-1 and TRBJ2-3; the D gene is possibly TRBD2 (5 bases). The CDR3 extends over 12 amino acids. In germline, CDR1 is SQVTM, CDR2 ANQGSEA. V was pared by 4 bases and J by 3 bases, with 8 bases between.

The rearrangement uses TRBV7-2 and TRBJ1-3, with D maybe TRBD1 (5 bases). The CDR3 consists of 15 residues. The V end was cut by 4 bases, the J end by 0 bases, with 10 bases between. Germline V gene data show CDR1 as SGHTA and CDR2 as FQGNSA. CDR3 residues: CASSSQTVSGNTIYF. The CDR3 nucleotides are TGTGCCAGCAGCTCCCAGACAGTCTCTGGAAACACCATATATTTT.

V gene TRBV18 combines with J gene TRBJ2-7; D is ambiguous. CDR1 and CDR2 (germline): KGHSH, LQKENI. The CDR3 runs to 11 residues. V lost 6 bases, J lost 3 bases, and 6 bases lay in between. CDR3 DNA: TGTGCCAGCTCGTTTAACTACGAGCAGTACTTC. Protein sequence: CASSFNYEQYF.

The gene calls are TRBV7-9 and TRBJ1-1, with 10 bases matching TRBD1. CDR1 SEHNR and CDR2 FQNEAQ come from the germline V gene (reference sequence). The CDR3 is made up of 15 amino acids. The junction had 5 bases not matched to a gene; V was cut back by 6 bases and J by 1 base. The chain's CDR3 is CASRSTGGRNTEAFF. The CDR3 nucleotides read TGTGCCAGCAGGTCGACAGGGGGCAGGAACACTGAAGCTTTCTTT. Together with reference TRBV7-9 and TRBJ1-1, the CDR3 gives the full variable domain: DTGVSQNPRHKITKRGQNVTFRCDPISEHNRLYWYRQTLGQGPEFLTYFQNEAQLEKSRLLSDRFSAERPKGSFSTLEIQRTEQGDSAMYLCASRSTGGRNTEAFFGQGTRLTVV.

The V gene is TRBV15, the J gene TRBJ2-7; 11 nucleotides align to TRBD2. Trimming cost V 3 bases and J 4 bases; bases outside gene matches: 8. There are 16 residues in the CDR3. From germline, CDR1 is LNHNV and CDR2 YYDKDF (reference sequence). CDR3 in amino acids: CATSRGSLAGGYEQYF. The CDR3 region has the DNA TGTGCCACCAGCAGGGGGAGCCTAGCGGGAGGATACGAGCAGTACTTC.

The chain links TRBV5-1 to TRBJ2-1, with D tentatively TRBD2 (5 bases). The V and J ends lost 2 bases and 8 bases respectively, with 29 bases between them. The length of the CDR3 is 19 residues. CDR1 is SGHRS, CDR2 YFSETQ, per germline. DNA for the CDR3: TGCGCCAGCAGCTTTCCCCGGACCCGTCTAGCCGACCCTTCGGATGAGCAGTTCTTC. Residues: CASSFPRTRLADPSDEQFF. Full variable domain (missing parts from reference TRBV5-1 and TRBJ2-1): KAGVTQTPRYLIKTRGQQVTLSCSPISGHRSVSWYQQTPGQGLQFLFEYFSETQRNKGNFPGRFSGRQFSNSRSEMNVSTLELGDSALYLCASSFPRTRLADPSDEQFFGPGTRLTVL.

V usage is TRBV30 and J usage is TRBJ1-5; a possible D gene is TRBD1 (5 bases). Deletions cut 2 bases from V and 1 base from J, with 9 bases between. Germline V gene sequence: CDR1 GTSNPN, CDR2 SVGIG (reference sequence). The CDR3 length is 14 residues. As DNA, the CDR3 is TGTGCCTGGAGTCGAAGACAGAGCAATCAGCCCCAGCATTTT. This sequence encodes CAWSRRQSNQPQHF.

The gene calls are TRBV28 and TRBJ1-1; a possible D gene is TRBD1 (6 bases). Germline V gives CDR1 MDHEN, CDR2 SYDVKM. The CDR3 is 13 amino acids. The ends were cut back, 6 bases at V and 0 bases at J, with 8 bases in the middle. CDR3 DNA: TGTGCCAGCAGGGACAGATTGAACACTGAAGCTTTCTTT. It is translated as CASRDRLNTEAFF.

In its sample, this clone was seen once. The chain uses TRBV27 and TRBJ1-2; tentative D call: TRBD1 (5 bases). Trimming took 1 base from V and 4 from J, leaving 19 bases between them. The CDR3 extends over 17 amino acids. The germline gives CDR1 MNHEY, CDR2 SMNVEV (reference sequence). CDR3 DNA: TGTGCCAGCAGTTTATTTAGCCCCGACAGTTCATTCTATGGCTACACCTTC. It encodes CASSLFSPDSSFYGYTF.

The chain recombines TRBV5-5 with TRBJ1-4; D might be TRBD1 (5 bases). The V gene's germline CDR1 is SGHKS and CDR2 YYEKEE (reference sequence). V shed 0 bases and J shed 7 bases, with 10 bases lying between them. The CDR3 runs to 14 residues. In nucleotides, the CDR3 is TGTGCCAGCAGCTTGGGGCAGGGTTTTGAAAAACTGTTTTTT. Protein: CASSLGQGFEKLFF. The complete variable domain, with remaining parts taken from reference TRBV5-5 and TRBJ1-4, reads DAGVTQSPTHLIKTRGQQVTLRCSPISGHKSVSWYQQVLGQGPQFIFQYYEKEERGRGNFPDRFSARQFPNYSSELNVNALLLGDSALYLCASSLGQGFEKLFFGSGTQLSVL.

The chain links TRBV19 to TRBJ2-7, with a possible D match to TRBD1 (5 bases). V dropped 6 bases and J dropped 2 bases, with 11 bases sitting between them. The CDR3 runs 13 residues. CDR1 is LNHDA and CDR2 is SQIVND in the germline V gene (reference sequence). The CDR3 region is CASSRTFTYEQYF. The CDR3 nucleotides read TGTGCCAGTAGCCGGACATTTACCTACGAGCAGTACTTC.

Here the CDR3 DNA reads TGTGCCATCAGTGATAGGACAGGGGGCTTTTACGAGCAGTACTTC. It translates to CAISDRTGGFYEQYF. This chain uses TRBV10-3 with TRBJ2-7; 11 bases align to TRBD1. V lost 3 bases to trimming and J lost 4 bases; unmatched junction nucleotides: 5. The CDR3 totals 15 residues. Germline V gene sequence: CDR1 ENHRY, CDR2 SYGVKD.

This clone has only a few counts. The rearrangement links TRBV5-5 to TRBJ2-7, with D perhaps matching TRBD1 (6 bases). Germline CDR1 reads SGHKS; CDR2 reads YYEKEE (reference sequence). V lost 1 base and J 0 bases, leaving 11 bases between the germline ends. This CDR3 comprises 15 residues. The CDR3 is CASSLRSQGSYEQYF. The DNA for the CDR3 is TGTGCCAGCAGCTTGAGGTCACAGGGCTCCTACGAGCAGTACTTC.

The chain has TRBV19 and TRBJ2-3, with a weak D call TRBD1 (6 bases). The CDR3 has 14 amino acids. Trimming shortened V by 3 bases and J by 3 bases, and 10 bases separated the two germline ends. Germline values: CDR1 LNHDA, CDR2 SQIVND (reference sequence). This CDR3 is CASSIKGETDTQYF. The CDR3 nucleotides are TGTGCCAGTAGTATCAAGGGGGAGACAGATACGCAGTATTTT.

This clone came up once. The CDR3 region is CASSWGLYHGYGYTF. In DNA form, the CDR3 reads TGTGCCAGCTCTTGGGGCCTTTACCATGGCTATGGCTACACCTTC. The rearrangement links TRBV19 to TRBJ1-2; D possibly corresponds to TRBD1 (5 bases). The CDR3 runs 15 residues. Germline CDR1 LNHDA, CDR2 SQIVND (reference sequence). With 9 bases removed from V and 4 bases from J, the gap between germline ends came to 21 bases.

This clone has just one count. This chain joins TRBV7-6 and TRBJ1-3, with no clear D. The V end was cut by 5 bases, the J end by 0 bases, with 5 bases between. This CDR3 is built from 13 residues. CDR1 and CDR2 (germline): SGHVS, FNYEAQ. The CDR3 is CASSPHSGNTIYF. The CDR3 DNA reads as TGTGCCAGCAGCCCTCACTCTGGAAACACCATATATTTT.

The genes are TRBV20-1 and TRBJ2-1; no firm D call. This CDR3 is 11 amino acids long. Germline V gene sequence: CDR1 DFQATT, CDR2 SNEGSKA (reference sequence). V was pared by 7 bases and J by 2 bases, with 6 bases between. CDR3: CSVAAYNEQFF. The CDR3 DNA reads as TGCAGTGTCGCGGCCTACAATGAGCAGTTCTTC.

V gene TRBV5-1 combines with J gene TRBJ1-5, with D unresolved. V dropped 0 bases and J dropped 0 bases, with 7 bases sitting between them. Germline V lookup: CDR1 SGHRS, CDR2 YFSETQ. The CDR3 sequence is 15 residues long. Here the CDR3 reads CASSLGTYSNQPQHF. CDR3 in DNA: TGCGCCAGCAGCTTGGGTACCTATAGCAATCAGCCCCAGCATTTT.

The V call is TRBV7-2, the J call TRBJ1-5, with D unclear. CDR3 length equals 12 residues. V lost 1 base and J 9 bases, leaving 7 bases between the germline ends. CDR1 SGHTA and CDR2 FQGNSA come from the germline V gene. The CDR3 sequence is CASSLEKRPQHF. The CDR3 DNA follows: TGTGCCAGCAGCTTAGAGAAGAGGCCCCAGCATTTT.

The chain joins TRBV30 to TRBJ2-3, with TRBD2 as a possible D gene (6 bases). The CDR3 totals 14 residues. CDR1 is GTSNPN, CDR2 SVGIG, per germline (reference sequence). Between the trimmed V and J ends, which lost 0 bases and 5 bases, there was a span of 12 bases. The CDR3 is CAWSVEVGGDTQYF. CDR3 coding DNA: TGTGCCTGGAGTGTAGAGGTGGGAGGAGATACGCAGTATTTT.

This clone showed up just a few times. This chain joins TRBV11-3 and TRBJ1-6, with D possibly matching TRBD1 (5 bases). Deletions cut 5 bases from V and 6 bases from J, with 17 bases between. CDR3 size: 16 residues. CDR1 is SGHNT and CDR2 is YENEEA in the germline V gene. The CDR3 is CASSTRQYEGNSPLHF. The CDR3 bases are TGTGCCAGCAGCACTCGACAGTATGAGGGTAATTCACCCCTCCACTTT.

The chain combines TRBV29-1 with TRBJ1-1; the D gene is possibly TRBD1 (6 bases). Germline CDR1 and CDR2: SQVTM and ANQGSEA. The length of the CDR3 is 10 residues. The V end was cut by 7 bases, the J end by 5 bases, with 8 bases between. The CDR3 nucleotides read TGCAGCGGAGGGGGGACTGAAGCTTTCTTT. Its protein product is CSGGGTEAFF.

This chain uses TRBV28 with TRBJ1-5, with D possibly TRBD1 on 5 matching bases. CDR1 is MDHEN and CDR2 is SYDVKM in the germline V gene. The CDR3 consists of 12 residues. Trimming pared 4 bases from V and 6 bases from J, leaving 7 bases between. CDR3 coding DNA: TGTGCCAGCAGTTACGGGACTCAGCCCCAGCATTTT. Amino acids: CASSYGTQPQHF.

The chain combines TRBV18 with TRBJ1-1; a weak D match, TRBD1 (5 bases). Looked up from germline, CDR1 is KGHSH and CDR2 is LQKENI. The CDR3 sequence is 15 residues long. V was trimmed by 3 bases and J by 0 bases, leaving 11 bases between them. The CDR3 DNA is TGTGCCAGCTCACCGGCAGGGAGCTTGAACACTGAAGCTTTCTTT. It translates to CASSPAGSLNTEAFF.

The chain links TRBV11-2 to TRBJ2-3; D gene ambiguous. Looked up from germline, CDR1 is SGHAT and CDR2 is FQNNGV. The V end lost 3 bases, the J end lost 0 bases, and 10 bases lay between the germline ends. The CDR3 is 15 residues long. The CDR3 DNA follows: TGTGCCAGCAGCTTCCCACCTACTAGCACAGATACGCAGTATTTT. This sequence encodes CASSFPPTSTDTQYF. The full variable domain, its missing parts supplied by reference TRBV11-2 and TRBJ2-3, is EAGVAQSPRYKIIEKRQSVAFWCNPISGHATLYWYQQILGQGPKLLIQFQNNGVVDDSQLPKDRFSAERLKGVDSTLKIQPAKLEDSAVYLCASSFPPTSTDTQYFGPGTRLTVL.

The J gene is TRBJ2-3, the V gene TRBV9; D remains unclear. V dropped 4 bases and J dropped 4 bases, with 13 bases sitting between them. Germline assignment: CDR1 SGDLS and CDR2 YYNGEE. The CDR3 length is 14 residues. CDR3 bases: TGTGCCAGCAGCCCCCGGTCAGTGGCAGATACGCAGTATTTT. Translated, it gives CASSPRSVADTQYF. The whole variable domain, filled in from reference TRBV9 and TRBJ2-3, reads DSGVTQTPKHLITATGQRVTLRCSPRSGDLSVYWYQQSLDQGLQFLIQYYNGEERAKGNILERFSAQQFPDLHSELNLSSLELGDSALYFCASSPRSVADTQYFGPGTRLTVL.

The rearrangement joins TRBV19 to TRBJ2-5, with a weak D call TRBD1 (6 bases). The germline V gene encodes CDR1 LNHDA and CDR2 SQIVND (reference sequence). This CDR3 has 14 residues. Deletions cut 3 bases from V and 1 base from J, with 9 bases between. The CDR3 nucleotides are TGTGCCAGTAGTATTGGGACATTCCAAGAGACCCAGTACTTC. Translating gives CASSIGTFQETQYF.